The sequence of this T cell receptor beta chain was determined in a study of blood T cell repertoires in COVID-19. Measured with immunoSEQ multiplex PCR; TCRdb has only the in-frame clones, and not every one. Of 150,000 to 200,000 clones listed, approximately 85% were seen once; the top ten hold roughly 8.7%. Deletions cut 4 bases from V and 4 bases from J, with 5 bases between. The CDR3 consists of 11 residues. The germline CDR1 and CDR2 sequences are SEHNR and FQNEAQ (reference sequence). Participant-given clinical history determined each cohort assignment. The specimen was PBMCs or T cells enriched from blood (not recorded which). The chain combines TRBV7-9 with TRBJ2-7, with D uncertain. The sequence derives from a young woman who had recovered from COVID-19. DNA for the CDR3: TGTGCCAGCAGCTCCGTATACGAGCAGTACTTC. Translation gives CASSSVYEQYF.